This T cell receptor (beta chain) is from a study of control samples from healthy donors and cancer patients. With 8 bases removed from V and 1 base from J, the gap between germline ends came to 15 bases. This CDR3 is 15 amino acids long. The data were produced by immunoSEQ multiplex PCR, yet TCRdb's version contains in-frame clones alone and is incomplete. The sample includes around 70,000 clones, around 90% of them seen just once. The sequenced material came from PBMCs. The chain employs TRBV23-1 and TRBJ2-1; a weak D match, TRBD2 (5 bases). Being an ORF, TRBV23-1 has a function that is uncertain. This receptor was identified in a woman between 50 and 59 years old with colorectal cancer. CDR3 bases: TGCGCCAGCCACCAAGAGGGCACGTCCTACAATGAGCAGTTCTTC. This codes for CASHQEGTSYNEQFF.